The rows below give T cell receptor beta chains drawn from one sample of a study of blood T cell repertoires in COVID-19. Here immunoSEQ multiplex PCR was the method, and the copy in TCRdb shows in-frame clones only, minus some. Among around 140,000 clones listed, 87% were seen once. Sequenced: peripheral blood. The receptors derive from a man in his fifties who had recovered from COVID-19. Both conserved end residues are part of each CDR3. A D gene is named only where the DNA matches it firmly. Not all rows give a size; the values are once, few, many and, for expanded clones, a class.

D gene | J gene | clone size | V gene | CDR3 protein | CDR3 DNA
TRBD2 | TRBJ2-5 | NA | TRBV28 | CASSSLAGQETQYF | TGTGCCAGCAGTTCCCTAGCGGGCCAAGAGACCCAGTACTTC
TRBD1 | TRBJ2-1 | once | TRBV3-1/TRBV3-2 | CASSQGLGTGEQFF | TGTGCCAGCAGCCAAGGGCTGGGGACAGGTGAGCAGTTCTTC
NA | TRBJ2-4 | NA | TRBV18 | CASSPQGPKNIQYF | TGTGCCAGCTCACCTCAGGGGCCCAAAAACATTCAGTACTTC
NA | TRBJ1-1 | NA | TRBV6-5 | CASSSLGGGLNTEAFF | TGTGCCAGCAGTTCCCTGGGCGGAGGATTGAACACTGAAGCTTTCTTT
NA | TRBJ2-3 | NA | TRBV4-3 | CASSQEVRGVTDTQYF | TGCGCCAGCAGCCAAGAGGTCAGGGGGGTCACAGATACGCAGTATTTT
NA | TRBJ1-3 | NA | TRBV7-9 | CASSLDWDGSSGNTIYF | TGTGCCAGCAGCTTAGATTGGGACGGGAGCTCTGGAAACACCATATATTTT
TRBD1 | TRBJ2-3 | NA | TRBV7-9 | CASSLSGGTQYF | TGTGCCAGCAGCTTATCAGGGGGTACGCAGTATTTT
TRBD2 | TRBJ2-1 | NA | TRBV5-8 | CASSLGSGGADEQFF | TGTGCCAGCAGCTTGGGTAGCGGGGGGGCCGATGAGCAGTTCTTC
TRBD1 | TRBJ2-3 | NA | TRBV19 | CASSDPGQGTDTQYF | TGTGCCAGTAGCGATCCGGGACAGGGCACAGATACGCAGTATTTT
TRBD1 | TRBJ2-7 | NA | TRBV5-6 | CASSLPGQSVAYEQYF | TGTGCCAGCAGCTTGCCGGGACAGTCTGTTGCCTACGAGCAGTACTTC
TRBD2 | TRBJ2-7 | NA | TRBV9 | CASSSGLAGGIPYEQYF | TGTGCCAGCAGCTCCGGACTAGCGGGGGGGATCCCCTACGAGCAGTACTTC
TRBD2 | TRBJ2-5 | once | TRBV15 | CATSRGSAGVLETQYF | TGTGCCACCAGCAGAGGAAGCGCGGGGGTCTTAGAGACCCAGTACTTC
TRBD2 | TRBJ2-3 | NA | TRBV7-2 | CASSFGGGATDTQYF | TGTGCCAGCAGCTTCGGCGGGGGGGCCACAGATACGCAGTATTTT
NA | TRBJ1-1 | NA | TRBV2 | CASRREDSLGTEAFF | TGTGCCAGCAGAAGAGAGGACAGCCTTGGGACTGAAGCTTTCTTT
NA | TRBJ1-4 | NA | TRBV5-1 | CASSPNGSRMEKLFF | TGCGCCAGCAGCCCCAACGGGTCCCGGATGGAAAAACTGTTTTTT
TRBD1 | TRBJ1-4 | NA | TRBV12-5 | CASGLVTGRPEKLFF | TGTGCTAGTGGTTTGGTGACAGGGCGCCCTGAAAAACTGTTTTTT